The sequence of this T cell receptor (beta chain) was determined in a study of T cells expressing NK-cell markers. Turning to the study itself: Investigators obtained TCR beta repertoires from sorted CD3+CD56+NKG2C+, CD3+CD56+NKG2C- and CD3+CD56-NKG2C+ T cells. Among eight sequenced donors, seven carried HCMV seropositivity while one was seronegative.

TCRdb re-called the 5' RACE reads; one entry per CDR3 protein, DNA not given. The specimen's table records some 110,000 distinct CDR3 sequences. Findings and limits, study-wide: The CD3+CD56-NKG2C+ fraction of several donors was also led by these clonotypes. What remained unclear was the HCMV specificity of expanded NKG2C+ T cell clones.

Germline V gene data show CDR1 as KGHDR and CDR2 as SFDVKD. The CDR3 is 17 amino acids. Concerning this clonotype: As yet, its antigen is unknown.

The rearrangement joins TRBV24-1 to TRBJ2-2; the TRBD1 assignment by TCRdb is unverifiable without DNA. The material sequenced was blood T cells: a sorted CD56 or NKG2C T cell subset, CD4+ or CD8+ T cells, or bulk PBMC T cells (not recorded which). This sequence originates from a woman between 18 and 69 years old in good health. The CDR3 loop is CATSDSAGGKNTGELFF.